Following are 10 T cell receptor beta chains from one sample sequenced in a study of regulatory dendritic cells for organ transplantation. Profiling relied on immunoSEQ multiplex PCR, and the TCRdb table lists in-frame clones only, not all of them. Among some 35,000 clones listed, less than 90% were seen once. The sequencing input was naive CD4+ T cells from blood. Indicated subset: CD45RA+ naive T cells. These receptors originate from a human donor in good health.

The chain links TRBV6-1 to TRBJ1-4, with D perhaps TRBD1 (5 bases). CDR1 and CDR2 (germline): MNHNS, SASEGT. V lost 4 bases and J 5 bases, leaving 11 bases between the germline ends. This CDR3 has 14 residues. The CDR3 sequence: CASSGWDGNEKLFF. The CDR3, as DNA: TGTGCCAGCAGTGGATGGGACGGCAATGAAAAACTGTTTTTT.

The CDR3 loop reads CASSLNTKAGTTYEQYF. The CDR3 bases are TGTGCCAGCAGCTTAAATACAAAAGCCGGGACAACCTACGAGCAGTACTTC. This sequence joins TRBV7-8 and TRBJ2-7; the D gene is possibly TRBD1 (6 bases). This CDR3 is built from 17 residues. Trimming removed 2 bases from V and 2 bases from J, with 19 bases in between. The germline CDR1 and CDR2 sequences are SGHVS and FQNEAQ.

This clone was counted a single time. The CDR3 sequence: CAWSDGGPGNTIYF. The CDR3 nucleotides are TGTGCCTGGAGTGATGGGGGGCCCGGAAACACCATATATTTT. The rearrangement uses TRBV30 and TRBJ1-3, with D perhaps TRBD1 (6 bases). V dropped 1 base and J dropped 4 bases, with 11 bases sitting between them. CDR3 size: 14 residues. Per germline, CDR1 GTSNPN and CDR2 SVGIG (reference sequence).

This chain connects TRBV5-8 to TRBJ1-2; D remains ambiguous. There are 14 residues in the CDR3. Germline V CDR1 and CDR2: SGHTS, YDEGEE. V lost 2 bases, J lost 3 bases, and 11 bases lay in between. CDR3 nucleotides: TGTGCCAGCAGCTTTTCTTCGGCGGACTATGGCTACACCTTC. Its protein is CASSFSSADYGYTF. Variable domain in full (rest from reference TRBV5-8 and TRBJ1-2): EAGVTQSPTHLIKTRGQQATLRCSPISGHTSVYWYQQALGLGLQFLLWYDEGEERNRGNFPPRFSGRQFPNYSSELNVNALELEDSALYLCASSFSSADYGYTFGSGTRLTVV.

V and J are TRBV4-2 and TRBJ2-7, with 8 bases lining up with TRBD2. The V gene end was trimmed by 4 bases and the J gene end by 2 bases; junction bases not matched to a gene: 7. CDR1 and CDR2 (germline): LGHNA, YNFKEQ. The CDR3 totals 15 residues. CDR3 coding DNA: TGTGCCAGCAGCCGAAGTAGCGGGACCACCTACGAGCAGTACTTC. It yields the protein CASSRSSGTTYEQYF.

This CDR3 is CASSFSGLGYTGELFF. The DNA for the CDR3 is TGTGCCAGCAGTTTTTCTGGATTAGGATACACCGGGGAGCTGTTTTTT. The genes are TRBV28 and TRBJ2-2; D is unclear. The germline CDR1 and CDR2 sequences are MDHEN and SYDVKM. CDR3 length: 16 residues. Trimming shortened V by 3 bases and J by 3 bases, and 14 bases separated the two germline ends.

The chain joins TRBV28 to TRBJ2-7, with 7 positions matching TRBD2. CDR1 is MDHEN and CDR2 is SYDVKM in the germline V gene. The V segment lost 7 bases and the J segment 6 bases; nucleotides outside the gene matches: 15. This CDR3 has 15 residues. The CDR3 protein is CASITTNGPGGEQYF. The DNA for the CDR3 is TGTGCCAGCATCACCACAAACGGGCCGGGAGGCGAGCAGTACTTC.

This CDR3 is CASSPRQITDTQYF. CDR3 nucleotides: TGTGCCAGCAGCCCCCGACAGATCACAGATACGCAGTATTTT. This chain uses TRBV9 with TRBJ2-3; D possibly corresponds to TRBD1 (5 bases). Germline lookup yields CDR1 SGDLS and CDR2 YYNGEE. Trimming shortened V by 4 bases and J by 2 bases, and 11 bases separated the two germline ends. This CDR3 is built from 14 residues.

V and J are TRBV6-5 and TRBJ2-3; maybe TRBD2 (5 bases). Trimming pared 7 bases from V and 8 bases from J, leaving 13 bases between. Germline CDR1 and CDR2: MNHEY and SVGAGI. The CDR3 loop spans 12 amino acids. The CDR3 reads CASNRGGGTQYF. The CDR3 nucleotides read TGTGCCAGCAACCGAGGCGGAGGTACGCAGTATTTT.

V and J are TRBV2 and TRBJ1-1; 9 positions agree with TRBD1. The CDR3 is 15 amino acids. V trimming: 6 bases; J trimming: 5 bases; junction bases outside the gene matches: 10. Germline CDR1 reads SNHLY; CDR2 reads FYNNEI. The CDR3, as DNA: TGTGCCAGCAGCCAGACAGGGGGGCGCGGGACTGAAGCTTTCTTT. Translated: CASSQTGGRGTEAFF.